This T cell receptor (beta chain) comes out of a study of cytomegalovirus exposure and HLA in healthy donors. General study findings and limits: The study listed approximately 170 cytomegalovirus-associated TCR beta chains. Under in vitro conditions, a few CMV-associated chains were confirmed as specific for CMV antigens. According to a subsequent analysis, TCR clusters identified in the first cohort showed a tendency to co-occur across the 110 or so validation repertoires.

Assay used: immunoSEQ multiplex PCR; TCRdb lists only in-frame clones, some missing. The data show 250,000 to 400,000 clones, approximately 85% seen once. Regarding this clone: Antigen specificity is unknown.

CDR3 length equals 16 residues. CDR1 MNHNY and CDR2 SVGAGI come from the germline V gene (reference sequence). The ends lost 2 bases at V and 5 bases at J; junction bases unmatched: 9. The donors were members of the validation cohort comprising over 100 subjects, separate from the roughly 680-subject first cohort. The V and J genes are TRBV6-6 and TRBJ1-2; 9 nucleotides match TRBD1. Sequenced material: PBMCs. This TCR was recovered from a man aged 25-45 years in good health and CMV-seronegative. CDR3 nucleotide sequence: TGTGCCAGCAGTTACCGCCCGGGACAGGGTTCGTATGGCTACACCTTC. It encodes CASSYRPGQGSYGYTF.